The rows below give T cell receptor beta chains drawn from one sample of a study of blood T cell repertoires in COVID-19. Only in-frame clones appear in the TCRdb table, and some are missing; sequencing was by immunoSEQ multiplex PCR. The repertoire holds around 250,000 clones, with approximately 84% as singletons. The source material was PBMCs or T cells enriched from blood (not recorded which). Source of these receptors: a man aged 35 to 55 who had recovered from COVID-19. Both conserved end residues are part of each CDR3. A D gene is named only where the DNA matches it firmly. Rows give clone size only sometimes, using once, few, many, or a class for an expanded clone.

v_call	d_call	j_call	clone_size	cdr3_nt	cdr3_aa
TRBV18	.	TRBJ1-3	.	TGTGCCAGCTCACCAGGGGCGGCGTTGGGAAACACCATATATTTT	CASSPGAALGNTIYF
TRBV4-1	.	TRBJ1-1	many	TGCGCCAGCAGCCAAGATAGGGGCAGGGGACCGAACACTGAAGCTTTCTTT	CASSQDRGRGPNTEAFF
TRBV28	TRBD1	TRBJ1-6	.	TGTGCCAGCAGTACCCGACAGGGACGCTCACCCCTCCACTTT	CASSTRQGRSPLHF
TRBV27	.	TRBJ1-2	.	TGTGCCAGCAGTCTCCACGCAGGGCCTAATGGCTACACCTTC	CASSLHAGPNGYTF
TRBV10-2	TRBD2	TRBJ2-3	.	TGCGCCACTACCTCCGGGACTAGCGGCACAGATACGCAGTATTTT	CATTSGTSGTDTQYF
TRBV2	.	TRBJ2-5	.	TGTGCCAGCAGTGAGCTAGAAGAGACCCAGTACTTC	CASSELEETQYF
TRBV5-1	.	TRBJ2-6	.	TGCGCCAGCAGCTTCGGCAGGGTCTCTGGGGCCAACGTCCTGACTTTC	CASSFGRVSGANVLTF
TRBV27	TRBD2	TRBJ2-3	.	TGTGCCAGCAGTTTACCGACGAGGGAGGGCTTAAGAGATACGCAGTATTTT	CASSLPTREGLRDTQYF
TRBV24-1	TRBD2	TRBJ2-1	.	TGTGCCACCAGTGACTCCGGGACTAGCAACAATGAGCAGTTCTTC	CATSDSGTSNNEQFF
TRBV5-4	.	TRBJ1-1	.	TGTGCCAGCAGGGTTCAGGGGTGGTCTGAAGCTTTCTTT	CASRVQGWSEAFF
TRBV6-1	.	TRBJ2-1	once	TGTGCCAGCAGTGAAGCGCTTCAGGTTAGCGTGTTCTTC	CASSEALQVSVFF
TRBV6-5	TRBD1	TRBJ2-7	.	TGTGCCAGCAGTTCCCCGGGACAGGGGGCCTACGAGCAGTACTTC	CASSSPGQGAYEQYF